One sample yielded the 5 T cell receptor beta chains listed below, sequenced in a study of CD8+ T cells in alopecia areata. Extracted RNA was reverse transcribed, and the resulting cDNA served as sequencing template. The protocol was immunoSEQ multiplex PCR, while the TCRdb copy is restricted to in-frame clones and leaves out a portion. The repertoire includes some 130,000 clones, about 50% of them detected once, and about 17% sits in the top ten. The input for sequencing was CD8+ T cells sorted from blood, taken at week 0. The receptors originated from a human donor with alopecia areata.

The chain links TRBV6-6 to TRBJ2-5, with D perhaps matching TRBD1 (6 bases). Germline CDR1 is MNHNY and CDR2 is SVGAGI (reference sequence). V dropped 7 bases and J dropped 4 bases, with 22 bases sitting between them. CDR3 length: 16 amino acids. CDR3 residues: CASTPGHPSGGETQYF. CDR3 nucleotide sequence: TGTGCCAGCACCCCGGGACACCCATCAGGAGGAGAGACCCAGTACTTC.

This clone was observed a few times. The rearrangement links TRBV9 to TRBJ1-1; D is unclear. Trimming took off 7 bases at V and 1 base at J, with 8 bases between the two ends. This CDR3 contains 12 residues. CDR1 and CDR2 (germline): SGDLS, YYNGEE. CDR3 sequence: CASGETNTEAFF. CDR3 coding DNA: TGTGCCAGCGGAGAGACGAACACTGAAGCTTTCTTT.

In its sample, this clone was seen a few times. The J gene is TRBJ2-5, the V gene TRBV5-1; D is ambiguous. The V end was cut by 0 bases, the J end by 4 bases, with 13 bases between. Germline loops: CDR1 SGHRS, CDR2 YFSETQ. This CDR3 has 15 residues. The DNA of the CDR3 is TGCGCCAGCAGCTTGGAGGGAAACTGGGGAGAGACCCAGTACTTC. This sequence encodes CASSLEGNWGETQYF.

The chain employs TRBV29-1 and TRBJ2-3, with 9 bases that match TRBD2. The CDR3 is 13 residues long. V shed 4 bases, J shed 4 bases, and the junction held 3 bases outside the gene matches. CDR1 and CDR2 from the germline V gene are SQVTM and ANQGSEA. In DNA, the CDR3 is TGCAGCGTTGGGCTAGCGGGGTCAGATACGCAGTATTTT. It specifies CSVGLAGSDTQYF.

This clone has just a few counts. The chain couples TRBV7-9 to TRBJ1-5; D gene ambiguous. The CDR3 covers 14 residues. Trimming shortened V by 5 bases and J by 4 bases, and 12 bases separated the two germline ends. Per the germline V gene, CDR1 is SEHNR and CDR2 is FQNEAQ (reference sequence). This chain's CDR3 is CASSALRSNQPQHF. Here the CDR3 DNA reads TGTGCCAGCAGCGCCTTAAGGTCAAATCAGCCCCAGCATTTT.